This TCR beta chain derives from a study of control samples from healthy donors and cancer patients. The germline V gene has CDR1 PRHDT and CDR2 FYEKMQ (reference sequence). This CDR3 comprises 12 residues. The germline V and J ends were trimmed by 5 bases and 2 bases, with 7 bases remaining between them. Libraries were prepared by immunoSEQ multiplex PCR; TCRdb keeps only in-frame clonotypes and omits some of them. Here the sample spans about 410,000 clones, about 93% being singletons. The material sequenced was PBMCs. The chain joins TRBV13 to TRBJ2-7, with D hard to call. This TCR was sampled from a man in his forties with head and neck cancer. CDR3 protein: CASSPRAYEQYF. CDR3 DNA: TGTGCCAGCAGCCCTAGAGCCTACGAGCAGTACTTC.